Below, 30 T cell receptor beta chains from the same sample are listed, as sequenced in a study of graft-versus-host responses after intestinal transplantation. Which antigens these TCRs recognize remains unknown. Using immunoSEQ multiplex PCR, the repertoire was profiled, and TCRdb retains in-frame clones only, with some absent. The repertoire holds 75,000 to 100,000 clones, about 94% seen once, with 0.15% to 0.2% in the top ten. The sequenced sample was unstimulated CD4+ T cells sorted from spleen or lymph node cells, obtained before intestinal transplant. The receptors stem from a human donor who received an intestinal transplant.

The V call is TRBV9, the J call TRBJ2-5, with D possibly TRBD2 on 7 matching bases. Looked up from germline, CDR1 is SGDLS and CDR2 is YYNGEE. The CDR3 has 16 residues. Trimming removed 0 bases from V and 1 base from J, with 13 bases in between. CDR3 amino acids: CASSVEAGALQETQYF. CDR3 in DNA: TGTGCCAGCAGCGTAGAGGCGGGGGCCCTCCAAGAGACCCAGTACTTC.

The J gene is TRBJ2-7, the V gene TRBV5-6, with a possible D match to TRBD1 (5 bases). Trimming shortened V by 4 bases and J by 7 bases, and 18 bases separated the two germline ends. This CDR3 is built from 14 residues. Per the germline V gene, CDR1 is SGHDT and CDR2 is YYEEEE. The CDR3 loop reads CASSPSRQSIEQYF. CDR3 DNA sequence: TGTGCCAGCAGCCCCTCACGACAGTCGATAGAGCAGTACTTC.

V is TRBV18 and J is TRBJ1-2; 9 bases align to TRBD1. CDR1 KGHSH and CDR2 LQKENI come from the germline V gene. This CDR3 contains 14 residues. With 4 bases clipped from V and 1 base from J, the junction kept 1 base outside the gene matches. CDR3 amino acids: CASSQGQGNYGYTF. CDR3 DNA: TGTGCCAGCTCACAGGGACAGGGTAACTATGGCTACACCTTC. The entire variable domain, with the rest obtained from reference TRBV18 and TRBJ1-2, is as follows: NAGVMQNPRHLVRRRGQEARLRCSPMKGHSHVYWYRQLPEEGLKFMVYLQKENIIDESGMPKERFSAEFPKEGPSILRIQQVVRGDSAAYFCASSQGQGNYGYTFGSGTRLTVV.

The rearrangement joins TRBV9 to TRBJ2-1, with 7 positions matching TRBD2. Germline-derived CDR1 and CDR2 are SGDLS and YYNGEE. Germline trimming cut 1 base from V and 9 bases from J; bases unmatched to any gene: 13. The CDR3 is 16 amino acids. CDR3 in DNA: TGTGCCAGCAGCGTATCTGGGGGAGGGGAGGTACGTGAGCAGTTCTTC. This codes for CASSVSGGGEVREQFF. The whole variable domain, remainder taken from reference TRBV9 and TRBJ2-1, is DSGVTQTPKHLITATGQRVTLRCSPRSGDLSVYWYQQSLDQGLQFLIQYYNGEERAKGNILERFSAQQFPDLHSELNLSSLELGDSALYFCASSVSGGGEVREQFFGPGTRLTVL.

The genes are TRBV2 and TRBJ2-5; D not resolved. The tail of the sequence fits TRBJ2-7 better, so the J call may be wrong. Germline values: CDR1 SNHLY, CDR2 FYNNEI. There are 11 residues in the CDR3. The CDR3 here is CASSLYYEQYF. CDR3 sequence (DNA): TGTGCCAGCAGCCTTTACTACGAGCAGTACTTC.

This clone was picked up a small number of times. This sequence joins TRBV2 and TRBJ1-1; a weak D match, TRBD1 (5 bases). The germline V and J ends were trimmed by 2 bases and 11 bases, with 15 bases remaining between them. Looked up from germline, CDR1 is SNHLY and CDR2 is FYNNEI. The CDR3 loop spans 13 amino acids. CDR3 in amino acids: CASSEYSGLWAFF. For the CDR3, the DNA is TGTGCCAGCAGTGAATATTCGGGACTTTGGGCTTTCTTT.

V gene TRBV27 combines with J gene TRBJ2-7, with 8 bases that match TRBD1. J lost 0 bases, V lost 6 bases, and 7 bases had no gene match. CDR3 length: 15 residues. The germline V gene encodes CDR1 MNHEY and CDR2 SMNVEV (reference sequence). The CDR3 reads CASRRDRGGSYEQYF. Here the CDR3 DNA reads TGTGCCAGCAGACGCGACAGGGGAGGCTCCTACGAGCAGTACTTC.

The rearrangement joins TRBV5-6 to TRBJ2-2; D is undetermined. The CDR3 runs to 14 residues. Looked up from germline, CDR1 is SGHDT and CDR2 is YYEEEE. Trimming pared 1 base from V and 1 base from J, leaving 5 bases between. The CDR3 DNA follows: TGTGCCAGCAGCTTGCTCCGGAACACCGGGGAGCTGTTTTTT. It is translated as CASSLLRNTGELFF.

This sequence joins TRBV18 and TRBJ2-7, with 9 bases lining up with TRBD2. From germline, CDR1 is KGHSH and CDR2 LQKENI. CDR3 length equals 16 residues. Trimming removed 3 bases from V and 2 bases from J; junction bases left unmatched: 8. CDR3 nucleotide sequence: TGTGCCAGCTCACCTCAAGGACTAGCGTCAGCCTACGAGCAGTACTTC. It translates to CASSPQGLASAYEQYF.

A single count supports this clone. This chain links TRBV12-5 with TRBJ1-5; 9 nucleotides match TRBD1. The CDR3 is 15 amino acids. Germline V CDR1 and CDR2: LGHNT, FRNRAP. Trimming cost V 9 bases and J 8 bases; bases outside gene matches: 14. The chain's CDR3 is CASGIGQGMWEPQHF. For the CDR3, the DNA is TGTGCTAGCGGAATCGGACAGGGGATGTGGGAGCCCCAGCATTTT.

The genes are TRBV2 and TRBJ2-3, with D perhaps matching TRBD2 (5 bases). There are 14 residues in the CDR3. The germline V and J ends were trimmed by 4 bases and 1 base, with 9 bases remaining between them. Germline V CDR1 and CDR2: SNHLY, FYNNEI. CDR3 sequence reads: CASSARRGTDTQYF. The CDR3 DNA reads TGTGCCAGCAGTGCTCGGCGGGGCACAGATACGCAGTATTTT.

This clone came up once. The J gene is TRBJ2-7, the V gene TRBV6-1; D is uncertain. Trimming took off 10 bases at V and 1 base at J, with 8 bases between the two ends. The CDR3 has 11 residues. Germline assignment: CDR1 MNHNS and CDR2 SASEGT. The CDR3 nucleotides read TGTGCCACAGGTCAATCCTACGAGCAGTACTTC. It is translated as CATGQSYEQYF.

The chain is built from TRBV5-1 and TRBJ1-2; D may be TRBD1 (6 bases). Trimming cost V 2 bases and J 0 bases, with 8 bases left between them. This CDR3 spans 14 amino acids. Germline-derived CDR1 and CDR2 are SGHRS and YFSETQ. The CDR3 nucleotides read TGCGCCAGCAGCTTTGGACAGACTAACTATGGCTACACCTTC. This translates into CASSFGQTNYGYTF.

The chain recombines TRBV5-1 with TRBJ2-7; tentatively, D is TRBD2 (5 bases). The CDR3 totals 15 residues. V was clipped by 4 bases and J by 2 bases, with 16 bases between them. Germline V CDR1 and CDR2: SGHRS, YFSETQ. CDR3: CASSRSSPGTYEQYF. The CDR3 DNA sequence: TGCGCCAGCAGCCGATCCTCTCCGGGGACCTACGAGCAGTACTTC.

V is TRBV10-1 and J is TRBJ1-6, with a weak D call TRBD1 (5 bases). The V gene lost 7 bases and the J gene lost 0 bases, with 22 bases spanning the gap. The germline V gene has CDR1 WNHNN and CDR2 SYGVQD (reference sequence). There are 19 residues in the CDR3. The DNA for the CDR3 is TGCGCCAGCACCGAGATGGGACGGGAGACCAGCTCCTATAATTCACCCCTCCACTTT. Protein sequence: CASTEMGRETSSYNSPLHF.

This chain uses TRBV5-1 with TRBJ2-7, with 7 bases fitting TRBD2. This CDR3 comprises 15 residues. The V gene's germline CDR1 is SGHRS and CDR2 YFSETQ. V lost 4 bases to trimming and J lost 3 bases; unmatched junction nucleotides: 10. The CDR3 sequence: CASSRGPTSSYEQYF. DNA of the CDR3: TGCGCCAGCAGCCGTGGACCGACTAGCAGCTACGAGCAGTACTTC.

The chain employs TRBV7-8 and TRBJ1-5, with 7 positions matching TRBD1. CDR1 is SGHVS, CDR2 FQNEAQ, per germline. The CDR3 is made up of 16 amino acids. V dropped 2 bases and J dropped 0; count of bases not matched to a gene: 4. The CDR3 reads CASSLRQGYSNQPQHF. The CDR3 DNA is TGTGCCAGCAGCTTACGACAGGGTTATAGCAATCAGCCCCAGCATTTT.

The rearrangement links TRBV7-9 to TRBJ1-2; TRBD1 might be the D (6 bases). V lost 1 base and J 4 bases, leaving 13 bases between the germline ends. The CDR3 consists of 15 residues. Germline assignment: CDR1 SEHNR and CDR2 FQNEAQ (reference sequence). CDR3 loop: CASSLGSGQPYGYTF. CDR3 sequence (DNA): TGTGCCAGCAGCTTAGGGTCCGGACAGCCCTATGGCTACACCTTC.

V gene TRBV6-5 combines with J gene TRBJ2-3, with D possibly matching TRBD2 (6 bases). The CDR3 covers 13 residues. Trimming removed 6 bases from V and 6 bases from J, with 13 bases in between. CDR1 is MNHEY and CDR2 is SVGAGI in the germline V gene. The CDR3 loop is CASRVGGVDTQYF. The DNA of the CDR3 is TGTGCCAGCAGGGTGGGCGGGGTTGATACGCAGTATTTT.

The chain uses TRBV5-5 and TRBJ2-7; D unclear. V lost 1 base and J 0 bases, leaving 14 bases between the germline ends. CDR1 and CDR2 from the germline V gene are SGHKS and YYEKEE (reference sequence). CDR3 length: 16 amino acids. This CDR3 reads CASSLRVPVSSYEQYF. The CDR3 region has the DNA TGTGCCAGCAGCTTGCGGGTTCCCGTGAGCTCCTACGAGCAGTACTTC.

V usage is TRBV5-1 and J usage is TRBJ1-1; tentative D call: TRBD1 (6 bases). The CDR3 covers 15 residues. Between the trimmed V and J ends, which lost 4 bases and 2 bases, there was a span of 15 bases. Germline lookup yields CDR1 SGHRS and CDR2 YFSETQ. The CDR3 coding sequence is TGCGCCAGCAGCCCTACGACAGGAGCTAACACTGAAGCTTTCTTT. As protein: CASSPTTGANTEAFF.

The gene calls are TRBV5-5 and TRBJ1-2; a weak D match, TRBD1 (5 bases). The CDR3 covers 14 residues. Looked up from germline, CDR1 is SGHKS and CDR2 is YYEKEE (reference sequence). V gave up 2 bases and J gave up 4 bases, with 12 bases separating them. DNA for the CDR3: TGTGCCAGCAGCTTTAATGACAGACTCTATGGCTACACCTTC. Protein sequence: CASSFNDRLYGYTF.

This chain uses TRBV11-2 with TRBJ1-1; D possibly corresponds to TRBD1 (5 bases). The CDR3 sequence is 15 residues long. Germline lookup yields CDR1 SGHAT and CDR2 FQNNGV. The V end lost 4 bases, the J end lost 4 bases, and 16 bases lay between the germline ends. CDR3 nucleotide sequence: TGTGCCAGCAGCTATCGATGGGGCCATGGCACTGAAGCTTTCTTT. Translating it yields CASSYRWGHGTEAFF.

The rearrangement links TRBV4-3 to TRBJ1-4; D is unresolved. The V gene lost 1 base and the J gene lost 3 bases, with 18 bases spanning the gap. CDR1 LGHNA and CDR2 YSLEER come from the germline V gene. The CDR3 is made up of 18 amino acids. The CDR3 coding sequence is TGCGCCAGCAGCCAAGGTCGGAATAGCGTAAGGGCTAATGAAAAACTGTTTTTT. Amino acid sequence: CASSQGRNSVRANEKLFF.

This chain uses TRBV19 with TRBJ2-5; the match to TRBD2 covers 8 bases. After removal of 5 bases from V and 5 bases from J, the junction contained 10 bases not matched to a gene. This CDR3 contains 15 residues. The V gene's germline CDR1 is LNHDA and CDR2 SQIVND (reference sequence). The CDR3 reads CASSAGPGGDETQYF. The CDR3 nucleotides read TGTGCCAGTAGTGCCGGTCCGGGAGGGGACGAGACCCAGTACTTC.

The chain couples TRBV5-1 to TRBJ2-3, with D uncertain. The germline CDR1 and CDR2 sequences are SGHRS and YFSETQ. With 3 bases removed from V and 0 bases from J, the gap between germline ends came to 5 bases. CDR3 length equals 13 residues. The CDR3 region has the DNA TGCGCCAGCAGCTCAGTCAGCACAGATACGCAGTATTTT. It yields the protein CASSSVSTDTQYF. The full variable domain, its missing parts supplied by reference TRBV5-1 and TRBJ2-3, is KAGVTQTPRYLIKTRGQQVTLSCSPISGHRSVSWYQQTPGQGLQFLFEYFSETQRNKGNFPGRFSGRQFSNSRSEMNVSTLELGDSALYLCASSSVSTDTQYFGPGTRLTVL.

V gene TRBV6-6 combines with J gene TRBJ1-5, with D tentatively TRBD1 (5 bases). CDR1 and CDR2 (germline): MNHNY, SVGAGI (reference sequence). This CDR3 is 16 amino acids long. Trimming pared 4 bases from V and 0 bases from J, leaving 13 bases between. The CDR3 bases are TGTGCCAGCAGTTTCAAGACAGCGTATAGCAATCAGCCCCAGCATTTT. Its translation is CASSFKTAYSNQPQHF.

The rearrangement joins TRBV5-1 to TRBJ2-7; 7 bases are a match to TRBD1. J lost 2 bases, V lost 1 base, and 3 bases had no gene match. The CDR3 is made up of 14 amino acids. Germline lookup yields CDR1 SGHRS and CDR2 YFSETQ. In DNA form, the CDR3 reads TGCGCCAGCAGCTTGCAGGGGGAAACCTACGAGCAGTACTTC. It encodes CASSLQGETYEQYF.

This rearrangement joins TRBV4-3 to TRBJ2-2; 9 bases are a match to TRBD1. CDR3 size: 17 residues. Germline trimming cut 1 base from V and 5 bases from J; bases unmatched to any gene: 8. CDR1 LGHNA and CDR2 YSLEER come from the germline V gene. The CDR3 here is CASSQVVGQGRTGELFF. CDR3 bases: TGCGCCAGCAGCCAAGTTGTTGGACAGGGGCGAACCGGGGAGCTGTTTTTT.

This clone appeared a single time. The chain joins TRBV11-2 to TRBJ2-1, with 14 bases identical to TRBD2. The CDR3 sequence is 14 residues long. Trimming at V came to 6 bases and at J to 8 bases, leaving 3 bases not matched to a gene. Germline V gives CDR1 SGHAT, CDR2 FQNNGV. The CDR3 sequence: CASRRLAGGHEQFF. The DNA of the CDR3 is TGTGCCAGCAGACGACTAGCGGGGGGGCATGAGCAGTTCTTC.